What follows are 16 T cell receptor beta chains derived from one specimen sequenced in a study of cytomegalovirus exposure and HLA in healthy donors. It was with 60 Vbeta and 13 Jbeta primers that the PCR ran. This table comes from immunoSEQ multiplex PCR, and its TCRdb copy is limited to in-frame clones, with some not included. The profile shows about 120,000 clones, roughly 78% of them singletons. Material for sequencing was PBMCs. Every receptor here comes from a young man in good health and CMV-seropositive.

The sample holds a few counts of this clone. CDR3 sequence: CASSIQGRSSGNTIYF. CDR3 nucleotide sequence: TGCGCCAGCTCGATACAGGGCCGGAGCTCTGGAAACACCATATATTTT. The chain combines TRBV5-1 with TRBJ1-3; tentatively, D is TRBD1 (6 bases). V gave up 7 bases and J gave up 0 bases, with 17 bases separating them. The germline CDR1 and CDR2 sequences are SGHRS and YFSETQ. CDR3 length: 16 residues.

V gene TRBV7-9 combines with J gene TRBJ2-3; tentative D call: TRBD2 (5 bases). The CDR3 is 13 residues long. Trimming pared 3 bases from V and 5 bases from J, leaving 9 bases between. CDR1 is SEHNR and CDR2 is FQNEAQ in the germline V gene (reference sequence). CDR3 bases: TGTGCCAGCAGCTTCGTAGGGAGAGATACGCAGTATTTT. This encodes CASSFVGRDTQYF.

The chain recombines TRBV10-3 with TRBJ1-2, with TRBD1 matching over 8 bases. In germline, CDR1 is ENHRY, CDR2 SYGVKD. The trim removed 6 bases at V and 8 bases at J, leaving 8 bases unmatched. The CDR3 runs to 13 residues. CDR3 protein: CAIRRGQVDGYTF. The CDR3 region has the DNA TGTGCCATCAGGAGGGGACAGGTCGACGGCTACACCTTC.

The chain combines TRBV4-1 with TRBJ2-2; 9 nucleotides agree with TRBD1. The trim removed 3 bases at V and 5 bases at J, leaving 7 bases unmatched. The CDR3 is made up of 16 amino acids. The germline V gene has CDR1 MGHRA and CDR2 YSYEKL. In DNA form, the CDR3 reads TGCGCCAGCAGCCAGGAGGGACAGGGAGGAACCGGGGAGCTGTTTTTT. It specifies CASSQEGQGGTGELFF.

V gene TRBV29-1 combines with J gene TRBJ2-3; TRBD1 aligns across 7 bases. The germline gives CDR1 SQVTM, CDR2 ANQGSEA. The V segment lost 3 bases and the J segment 5 bases; nucleotides outside the gene matches: 8. The CDR3 extends over 14 amino acids. CDR3 residues: CSVESVGQLDTQYF. The CDR3 nucleotides read TGCAGCGTTGAGTCCGTGGGACAGTTAGATACGCAGTATTTT.

This chain links TRBV6-5 with TRBJ1-1; D ambiguous. Germline V gene sequence: CDR1 MNHEY, CDR2 SVGAGI. Trimming removed 2 bases from V and 0 bases from J, with 4 bases in between. This CDR3 has 13 residues. CDR3 amino acids: CASSYQMNTEAFF. CDR3 DNA sequence: TGTGCCAGCAGTTACCAGATGAACACTGAAGCTTTCTTT.

CDR3 amino acids: CASSPPGHRNTEAFF. The DNA of the CDR3 is TGTGCCAGCAGCCCCCCGGGACACAGAAACACTGAAGCTTTCTTT. This chain links TRBV5-6 with TRBJ1-1; possible D gene TRBD1, 6 bases. This CDR3 has 15 amino acids. Germline V lookup: CDR1 SGHDT, CDR2 YYEEEE. V lost 4 bases and J lost 2, with 15 bases in between.

This sequence joins TRBV7-2 and TRBJ2-7; TRBD2 matches 7 bases. J gave up 6 bases and V 4 bases, and 12 bases lay outside the gene matches. The germline V gene encodes CDR1 SGHTA and CDR2 FQGNSA. This CDR3 has 15 amino acids. The CDR3 nucleotides are TGTGCCAGCAGCTATAACGCGGGGGATTGGTCCGAGCAGTACTTC. Its protein is CASSYNAGDWSEQYF.

V usage is TRBV5-6 and J usage is TRBJ1-2, with TRBD1 identical over 11 bases. Germline V lookup: CDR1 SGHDT, CDR2 YYEEEE. With 4 bases clipped from V and 3 bases from J, the junction kept 5 bases outside the gene matches. This CDR3 has 15 amino acids. In DNA form, the CDR3 reads TGTGCCAGCAGCGAAGTGGGACAGGGGGACTATGGCTACACCTTC. This gives the protein CASSEVGQGDYGYTF.

Concerning this clone: This same CDR3 is encoded by further DNA sequences in the sample. The chain combines TRBV5-1 with TRBJ1-1; D unresolved. Germline lookup yields CDR1 SGHRS and CDR2 YFSETQ. The CDR3 runs to 13 residues. V lost 2 bases, J lost 0 bases, and 5 bases lay in between. CDR3 DNA: TGCGCCAGCAGCTTATCGGTGAACACTGAAGCTTTCTTT. The encoded protein is CASSLSVNTEAFF.

This clone was seen once. The V gene is TRBV5-1, the J gene TRBJ1-6; D might be TRBD1 (6 bases). The CDR3 is 21 residues long. Germline V lookup: CDR1 SGHRS, CDR2 YFSETQ. V was pared by 3 bases and J by 14 bases, with 39 bases between. The CDR3 DNA follows: TGCGCCAGCAGCTCGGACCCGAGGGGGTACGAGGAGGCGGGCAAATTGTGGGCCCTCCACTTT. Its protein is CASSSDPRGYEEAGKLWALHF.

This rearrangement joins TRBV5-1 to TRBJ2-7; 8 bases line up with TRBD2. J gave up 2 bases and V 5 bases, and 15 bases lay outside the gene matches. Looked up from germline, CDR1 is SGHRS and CDR2 is YFSETQ. The length of the CDR3 is 17 residues. The CDR3 region has the DNA TGCGCCAGCAGTCCCCAACAAGGCGGGGGGACCCCCTACGAGCAGTACTTC. Translating it yields CASSPQQGGGTPYEQYF.

The chain links TRBV14 to TRBJ2-7; 7 bases fit TRBD1. The CDR3 totals 16 residues. The V segment lost 3 bases and the J segment 2 bases; nucleotides outside the gene matches: 10. CDR1 and CDR2 from the germline V gene are SGHDN and FVKESK. The CDR3 coding sequence is TGTGCCAGCAGCCAGGAACCGGGACAGAATCCCTACGAGCAGTACTTC. Encoded protein: CASSQEPGQNPYEQYF.

The CDR3 DNA is TGTGCCAGCAGCAGATCCGCGGGCACAGATACGCAGTATTTT. It yields the protein CASSRSAGTDTQYF. This rearrangement joins TRBV7-2 to TRBJ2-3; unclear D gene. There are 14 residues in the CDR3. V was shortened by 5 bases and J by 1 base, with 10 bases between the two germline ends. The germline V gene has CDR1 SGHTA and CDR2 FQGNSA.

The genes are TRBV6-5 and TRBJ1-2; D gene uncertain. Trimming cost V 7 bases and J 5 bases, with 11 bases left between them. The CDR3 extends over 12 amino acids. The V gene's germline CDR1 is MNHEY and CDR2 SVGAGI. For the CDR3, the DNA is TGTGCCAGCAAGTCAGGAATATATGGCTACACCTTC. This translates into CASKSGIYGYTF.

This clone occurred once. The rearrangement links TRBV2 to TRBJ2-3, with TRBD1 matching over 7 bases. This CDR3 is built from 14 residues. Germline loops: CDR1 SNHLY, CDR2 FYNNEI. Trimming took 7 bases from V and 3 from J; bases not matched to a gene: 7. CDR3 residues: CASTSAQGTDTQYF. The CDR3 coding sequence is TGTGCCAGCACGAGCGCACAGGGGACAGATACGCAGTATTTT.